This passage covers 29 T cell receptor beta chains from one sample sequenced in a study of OX40 agonist ivuxolimab in advanced cancers. The assay was immunoSEQ multiplex PCR, and TCRdb's table has in-frame clones only and misses some. The sample records some 70,000 clones, 70% to 90% being singletons. The sequenced sample was CD4+ or CD8+ T cells sorted from blood, obtained in a trial of the OX40 agonist ivuxolimab. Receptors were obtained from an adult with an advanced solid tumor such as melanoma, head and neck, liver or kidney cancer.

The rearrangement joins TRBV7-2 to TRBJ1-4; no definite D call. Per the germline V gene, CDR1 is SGHTA and CDR2 is FQGNSA. This CDR3 has 12 amino acids. Deletions cut 2 bases from V and 14 bases from J, with 12 bases between. The chain's CDR3 is CASSLWDPWLFF. In DNA, the CDR3 is TGTGCCAGCAGCTTATGGGATCCTTGGCTGTTTTTT.

The V call is TRBV27, the J call TRBJ2-1, with 9 bases fitting TRBD2. Germline CDR1 reads MNHEY; CDR2 reads SMNVEV (reference sequence). The trim removed 7 bases at V and 9 bases at J, leaving 22 bases unmatched. This CDR3 is built from 18 residues. CDR3 sequence reads: CASIQRPGRGLAIFEQFF. CDR3 sequence (DNA): TGTGCCAGCATACAAAGACCGGGGCGAGGACTAGCGATTTTTGAGCAGTTCTTC.

The chain joins TRBV5-4 to TRBJ2-2; no firm D call. V shed 0 bases and J shed 8 bases, with 8 bases lying between them. Germline CDR1 and CDR2: SGHNT and YYREEE (reference sequence). The CDR3 has 13 residues. The CDR3 protein is CASSLGARGELFF. The CDR3 DNA reads TGTGCCAGCAGCTTGGGAGCGCGGGGGGAGCTGTTTTTT. The full variable domain, with the rest looked up from reference TRBV5-4 and TRBJ2-2, is ETGVTQSPTHLIKTRGQQVTLRCSSQSGHNTVSWYQQALGQGPQFIFQYYREEENGRGNFPPRFSGLQFPNYSSELNVNALELDDSALYLCASSLGARGELFFGEGSRLTVL.

The V and J genes are TRBV10-3 and TRBJ1-2, with 11 bases matching TRBD1. The CDR3 runs 14 residues. The junction had 4 bases not matched to a gene; V was cut back by 6 bases and J by 4 bases. Germline CDR1 reads ENHRY; CDR2 reads SYGVKD. The DNA for the CDR3 is TGTGCCATCAGGACGGGACAGGGGGGCTATGGCTACACCTTC. It specifies CAIRTGQGGYGYTF.

This sequence joins TRBV6-5 and TRBJ1-5; D gene unclear. Trimming stripped 2 bases from V and 6 bases from J, with 8 bases between. Germline V gives CDR1 MNHEY, CDR2 SVGAGI. The CDR3 is made up of 13 amino acids. The CDR3 sequence: CASSYEGGQPQHF. The CDR3 bases are TGTGCCAGCAGTTACGAGGGAGGTCAGCCCCAGCATTTT.

This clone came up once. This sequence joins TRBV4-1 and TRBJ2-5; 7 nucleotides agree with TRBD1. The CDR3 is 15 residues long. Germline CDR1 reads MGHRA; CDR2 reads YSYEKL. V lost 1 base and J lost 2; bases outside the gene matches: 4. CDR3 nucleotides: TGCGCCAGCAGCCAAGTAGGGACAGAGCAAGAGACCCAGTACTTC. Its translation is CASSQVGTEQETQYF.

The V call is TRBV10-3, the J call TRBJ1-2; D uncertain. Trimming removed 5 bases at V and 1 base at J, with 11 bases between. Germline CDR1 reads ENHRY; CDR2 reads SYGVKD. The CDR3 is 14 amino acids. CDR3 DNA sequence: TGTGCCATCAGTTTCTCCGATTTTAACTATGGCTACACCTTC. It yields the protein CAISFSDFNYGYTF.

The rearrangement joins TRBV29-1 to TRBJ1-2, with a possible D match to TRBD1 (6 bases). The germline V gene has CDR1 SQVTM and CDR2 ANQGSEA. This CDR3 is 14 amino acids long. Trimming removed 6 bases at V and 8 bases at J, with 22 bases between. This CDR3 is CSVRDRLGVRGYTF. In DNA, the CDR3 is TGCAGCGTGAGAGACAGGTTGGGAGTGCGCGGCTACACCTTC.

The J gene is TRBJ1-3, the V gene TRBV6-5; TRBD1 might be the D (5 bases). This CDR3 has 13 residues. Germline CDR1 is MNHEY and CDR2 is SVGAGI. V lost 11 bases and J lost 2, with 13 bases in between. The CDR3 nucleotides are TGTGCCGCCCGTACGACAGCTGGAAACACCATATATTTT. Its translation: CAARTTAGNTIYF.

This clone was seen a few times. The chain recombines TRBV4-1 with TRBJ2-2; TRBD1 agrees at 8 bases. This CDR3 spans 15 amino acids. V lost 5 bases, J lost 5 bases, and 7 bases stayed unmatched. Germline-derived CDR1 and CDR2 are MGHRA and YSYEKL. The CDR3 spells CASSKGQGGTGELFF. In nucleotides, the CDR3 is TGCGCCAGCAGCAAAGGACAGGGTGGGACCGGGGAGCTGTTTTTT.

The V gene is TRBV5-1, the J gene TRBJ1-4; D perhaps matches TRBD1 (6 bases). The CDR3 totals 16 residues. Germline V gene data show CDR1 as SGHRS and CDR2 as YFSETQ. Trimming removed 0 bases at V and 2 bases at J, with 11 bases between. The CDR3 reads CASSLAKGVTNEKLFF. As DNA, the CDR3 is TGCGCCAGCAGCTTGGCCAAGGGGGTTACTAATGAAAAACTGTTTTTT.

The V call is TRBV6-6, the J call TRBJ1-1; possibly TRBD1 for D (6 bases). Trimming removed 7 bases from V and 3 bases from J, with 9 bases in between. The CDR3 has 12 amino acids. Per the germline V gene, CDR1 is MNHNY and CDR2 is SVGAGI (reference sequence). CDR3 protein: CASMEGDTEAFF. The CDR3 DNA is TGTGCCAGCATGGAGGGGGACACTGAAGCTTTCTTT.

CDR3 nucleotides: TGTGCCAGCAGCGAACAGGGTGCAGGCTATGGCTACACCTTC. Its protein product is CASSEQGAGYGYTF. V and J are TRBV6-1 and TRBJ1-2, with D possibly matching TRBD1 (6 bases). The CDR3 sequence is 14 residues long. Germline V CDR1 and CDR2: MNHNS, SASEGT. Trimming removed 6 bases at V and 4 bases at J, with 15 bases between.

The genes are TRBV5-4 and TRBJ2-5; 7 nucleotides line up with TRBD1. This CDR3 comprises 15 residues. Germline trimming cut 3 bases from V and 8 bases from J; bases unmatched to any gene: 13. Germline CDR1 reads SGHNT; CDR2 reads YYREEE (reference sequence). DNA for the CDR3: TGTGCCAGCAGCTCGTCCGGGACCCAGGGGGACACCCAGTACTTC. Residues: CASSSSGTQGDTQYF.

The chain is built from TRBV6-5 and TRBJ1-5; TRBD1 matches at 7 bases. The CDR3 length is 13 residues. Germline loops: CDR1 MNHEY, CDR2 SVGAGI. The J segment lost 4 bases and the V segment lost 10 bases, leaving 7 bases of the junction unmatched. The CDR3 sequence: CATLDRSNQPQHF. Written as DNA, the CDR3 is TGTGCCACCCTGGACAGGTCGAATCAGCCCCAGCATTTT.

This clone was seen a handful of times. The chain is built from TRBV18 and TRBJ2-1; D call uncertain. V lost 1 base and J lost 9, with 16 bases in between. CDR1 and CDR2 (germline): KGHSH, LQKENI. The CDR3 is 15 residues long. CDR3 in DNA: TGTGCCAGCTCACCACAAAGCACTATGGATTTTGAGCAGTTCTTC. Residues: CASSPQSTMDFEQFF.

The chain is built from TRBV28 and TRBJ2-1; TRBD1 matches 10 bases. The CDR3 extends over 16 amino acids. Germline-derived CDR1 and CDR2 are MDHEN and SYDVKM. J gave up 8 bases and V 3 bases, and 10 bases lay outside the gene matches. As DNA, the CDR3 is TGTGCCAGCAGTTTGGTGCCGGGACAGGGGAGCCATGAGCAGTTCTTC. Its translation is CASSLVPGQGSHEQFF.

The chain employs TRBV11-3 and TRBJ2-5; TRBD2 matches at 15 bases. With 4 bases clipped from V and 2 bases from J, the junction kept 2 bases outside the gene matches. The CDR3 consists of 16 residues. Germline V lookup: CDR1 SGHNT, CDR2 YENEEA. The chain's CDR3 is CASSSGLAGGQETQYF. The CDR3 coding sequence is TGTGCCAGCAGCTCCGGACTAGCGGGGGGGCAAGAGACCCAGTACTTC.

The chain couples TRBV19 to TRBJ2-2, with TRBD1 matching over 7 bases. The CDR3 length is 13 residues. Germline trimming cut 7 bases from V and 8 bases from J; bases unmatched to any gene: 7. The V gene's germline CDR1 is LNHDA and CDR2 SQIVND (reference sequence). The CDR3 region is CASNNRGTGELFF. The CDR3 region has the DNA TGTGCCAGTAACAACAGGGGTACGGGGGAGCTGTTTTTT. The entire variable domain, with the rest obtained from reference TRBV19 and TRBJ2-2, is as follows: DGGITQSPKYLFRKEGQNVTLSCEQNLNHDAMYWYRQDPGQGLRLIYYSQIVNDFQKGDIAEGYSVSREKKESFPLTVTSAQKNPTAFYLCASNNRGTGELFFGEGSRLTVL.

This rearrangement joins TRBV6-5 to TRBJ2-1; D unresolved. Trimming cost V 2 bases and J 4 bases, with 9 bases left between them. The CDR3 contains 14 residues. CDR1 and CDR2 from the germline V gene are MNHEY and SVGAGI. CDR3 nucleotides: TGTGCCAGCAGTTACCGGCAGGTTTACAATGAGCAGTTCTTC. Translated: CASSYRQVYNEQFF.

This clone has just a few counts. V is TRBV30 and J is TRBJ1-1; no definite D call. The CDR3 has 11 amino acids. Germline values: CDR1 GTSNPN, CDR2 SVGIG (reference sequence). V shed 3 bases and J shed 6 bases, with 8 bases lying between them. CDR3 sequence: CAWSAGSEAFF. The CDR3 DNA follows: TGTGCCTGGAGCGCGGGTTCTGAAGCTTTCTTT.

The chain recombines TRBV7-6 with TRBJ2-5; perhaps TRBD2 as D (6 bases). CDR1 is SGHVS, CDR2 FNYEAQ, per germline. V gave up 11 bases and J gave up 2 bases, with 12 bases separating them. The CDR3 length is 12 residues. CDR3 DNA sequence: TGTGCCTGCGGGACCACACAAGAGACCCAGTACTTC. Residues: CACGTTQETQYF.

The V call is TRBV5-1, the J call TRBJ2-2, with unresolved D. CDR3 length equals 13 residues. Germline lookup yields CDR1 SGHRS and CDR2 YFSETQ. V was shortened by 6 bases and J by 1 base, with 7 bases between the two germline ends. CDR3 region: CASTEGNTGELFF. In nucleotides, the CDR3 is TGCGCCAGCACGGAAGGGAACACCGGGGAGCTGTTTTTT.

The gene calls are TRBV11-2 and TRBJ2-1; D is uncertain. The V gene's germline CDR1 is SGHAT and CDR2 FQNNGV. The CDR3 has 16 residues. V was clipped by 7 bases and J by 3 bases, with 19 bases between them. CDR3 residues: CASTLGISNYYNEQFF. The DNA of the CDR3 is TGTGCCAGCACCCTAGGTATCTCCAACTACTACAATGAGCAGTTCTTC.

The chain links TRBV6-6 to TRBJ2-6; 9 bases are shared with TRBD1. CDR1 MNHNY and CDR2 SVGAGI come from the germline V gene (reference sequence). Trimming took 8 bases from V and 0 from J; bases not matched to a gene: 2. The CDR3 sequence is 15 residues long. DNA for the CDR3: TGTGCCAGCCGGGACAGGGACTCTGGGGCCAACGTCCTGACTTTC. It yields the protein CASRDRDSGANVLTF.

This chain uses TRBV11-1 with TRBJ2-3; the D gene could be TRBD1 or TRBD2 (5 bases each). Germline CDR1 reads SGHAT; CDR2 reads FQDESV (reference sequence). The CDR3 runs 14 residues. Trimming shortened V by 4 bases and J by 0 bases, and 8 bases separated the two germline ends. CDR3 nucleotide sequence: TGTGCCAGCAGCTCCGGGACCAGCACAGATACGCAGTATTTT. This encodes CASSSGTSTDTQYF.

J is TRBJ1-2 and V is TRBV5-1; D call uncertain. This CDR3 contains 14 residues. The V end was cut by 3 bases, the J end by 3 bases, with 12 bases between. Per germline, CDR1 SGHRS and CDR2 YFSETQ. CDR3 DNA: TGCGCCAGCAGCTCCTTGACATTCGACTATGGCTACACCTTC. The encoded protein is CASSSLTFDYGYTF.

The chain is built from TRBV7-2 and TRBJ1-1; a weak D match, TRBD1 (6 bases). Germline CDR1 and CDR2: SGHTA and FQGNSA. V was clipped by 5 bases and J by 4 bases, with 11 bases between them. The CDR3 extends over 13 amino acids. CDR3 coding DNA: TGTGCCAGCAGCCCACTACAGGGCACTGAAGCTTTCTTT. Its protein is CASSPLQGTEAFF. The entire variable domain, with the rest obtained from reference TRBV7-2 and TRBJ1-1, is as follows: GAGVSQSPSNKVTEKGKDVELRCDPISGHTALYWYRQSLGQGLEFLIYFQGNSAPDKSGLPSDRFSAERTGGSVSTLTIQRTQQEDSAVYLCASSPLQGTEAFFGQGTRLTVV.

V gene TRBV9 combines with J gene TRBJ2-1, with TRBD2 matching 7 bases. With V trimmed by 3 bases and J by 2 bases, 5 bases remained unmatched. Germline CDR1 and CDR2: SGDLS and YYNGEE. CDR3 length: 15 residues. The CDR3 loop is CASSERGDPYNEQFF. CDR3 DNA sequence: TGTGCCAGCAGCGAGCGGGGCGACCCCTACAATGAGCAGTTCTTC.